A few counts support the clone carrying this T cell receptor beta chain. What it binds is unknown. The CDR3 loop spans 17 amino acids. Germline assignment: CDR1 SGHNT and CDR2 YYREEE (reference sequence). Losses at the gene ends were 3 bases for V and 3 bases for J; bases not matched to a gene: 7. The data were produced by immunoSEQ multiplex PCR, yet TCRdb's version contains in-frame clones alone and is incomplete. Of 110,000 to 150,000 clones in the sample, 92% were seen once. These data belong to a study of T cell responses to AZD1222 COVID-19 vaccine. Overall study results and limits: Repertoires were obtained only post-peak T cell response.

The V call is TRBV5-4, the J call TRBJ1-4, with 11 bases identical to TRBD1. The source material was peripheral blood, sampled on day 0 of AZD1222 vaccination. The clonotype was recovered from an adult in good health. As DNA, the CDR3 is TGTGCCAGCAGCTCGACCAGGGGACAGGGGGCTAATGAAAAACTGTTTTTT. It codes for CASSSTRGQGANEKLFF.